The 8 T cell receptor beta chains in this list originate from one sample, sequenced in a study of blood T cell repertoires in COVID-19. The data were produced by immunoSEQ multiplex PCR, yet TCRdb's version contains in-frame clones alone and is incomplete. The sample contains 240,000 or so clones, about nine tenths of which appear only once. Sequenced: peripheral blood. These receptors were obtained from a man aged 55 to 70 with acute or convalescent COVID-19.

Written as DNA, the CDR3 is TGCGCCAGCAGCCTATGGGGACAGGGGGCGGCTAGCGGGGCAAACAATGAGCAGTTCTTC. As protein: CASSLWGQGAASGANNEQFF. The chain employs TRBV5-1 and TRBJ2-1; 12 bases agree with TRBD1. Losses at the gene ends were 4 bases for V and 5 bases for J; bases not matched to a gene: 19. The CDR3 sequence is 20 residues long. In germline, CDR1 is SGHRS, CDR2 YFSETQ.

The rearrangement joins TRBV30 to TRBJ1-5, with D unresolved. V was pared by 3 bases and J by 5 bases, with 14 bases between. Germline-derived CDR1 and CDR2 are GTSNPN and SVGIG (reference sequence). CDR3 length: 14 residues. The CDR3 DNA follows: TGTGCCTGGAGGGGAGTGGGCTACGATCAGCCCCAGCATTTT. This codes for CAWRGVGYDQPQHF. Full variable domain (outside the CDR3, taken from reference TRBV30 and TRBJ1-5): SQTIHQWPATLVQPVGSPLSLECTVEGTSNPNLYWYRQAAGRGLQLLFYSVGIGQISSEVPQNLSASRPQDRQFILSSKKLLLSDSGFYLCAWRGVGYDQPQHFGDGTRLSIL.

Details on this clone: Other DNA sequences from this sample encode an identical CDR3 as well. The genes are TRBV30 and TRBJ1-1; no firm D call. Germline CDR1 is GTSNPN and CDR2 is SVGIG (reference sequence). Trimming left V 2 bases short and J 1 base short, with 8 bases between. The CDR3 runs 13 residues. The CDR3 sequence is CAWSPRGNTEAFF. CDR3 coding DNA: TGTGCCTGGAGTCCCCGGGGGAACACTGAAGCTTTCTTT.

A few counts support this clone. The genes are TRBV5-1 and TRBJ1-2, with no clear D. In germline, CDR1 is SGHRS, CDR2 YFSETQ. The ends were cut back, 2 bases at V and 0 bases at J, with 8 bases in the middle. The CDR3 totals 14 residues. CDR3: CASSLQNPNYGYTF. The CDR3 nucleotides read TGCGCCAGCAGCTTACAAAATCCTAACTATGGCTACACCTTC.

The chain uses TRBV19 and TRBJ2-7; unclear D gene. The ends were cut back, 5 bases at V and 3 bases at J, with 8 bases in the middle. Germline CDR1 and CDR2: LNHDA and SQIVND (reference sequence). The CDR3 covers 12 residues. CDR3 region: CASSASVYEQYF. In DNA form, the CDR3 reads TGTGCCAGTAGTGCTTCGGTCTACGAGCAGTACTTC.

The chain links TRBV5-1 to TRBJ2-1, with 9 bases identical to TRBD2. The V segment lost 0 bases and the J segment 4 bases; nucleotides outside the gene matches: 14. CDR1 SGHRS and CDR2 YFSETQ come from the germline V gene. This CDR3 is 19 amino acids long. The CDR3 is CASSLEGSGRSMGYNEQFF. For the CDR3, the DNA is TGCGCCAGCAGCTTGGAGGGTAGCGGGAGAAGTATGGGTTACAATGAGCAGTTCTTC.

This chain uses TRBV28 with TRBJ1-6; a weak D match, TRBD1 (6 bases). V shed 1 base and J shed 9 bases, with 16 bases lying between them. The CDR3 has 16 amino acids. Germline V gives CDR1 MDHEN, CDR2 SYDVKM. The chain's CDR3 is CASSLLGQGPGSPLHF. The CDR3 nucleotides are TGTGCCAGCAGTTTATTGGGGCAGGGGCCGGGTTCACCCCTCCACTTT.

J is TRBJ1-4 and V is TRBV9; the D gene is possibly TRBD1 (5 bases). The germline V and J ends were trimmed by 3 bases and 5 bases, with 11 bases remaining between them. Germline CDR1 and CDR2: SGDLS and YYNGEE. The CDR3 has 14 amino acids. CDR3 protein: CASSATQENEKLFF. In DNA, the CDR3 is TGTGCCAGCAGCGCTACACAGGAGAATGAAAAACTGTTTTTT. Full variable domain (remainder filled in from reference TRBV9 and TRBJ1-4): DSGVTQTPKHLITATGQRVTLRCSPRSGDLSVYWYQQSLDQGLQFLIQYYNGEERAKGNILERFSAQQFPDLHSELNLSSLELGDSALYFCASSATQENEKLFFGSGTQLSVL.